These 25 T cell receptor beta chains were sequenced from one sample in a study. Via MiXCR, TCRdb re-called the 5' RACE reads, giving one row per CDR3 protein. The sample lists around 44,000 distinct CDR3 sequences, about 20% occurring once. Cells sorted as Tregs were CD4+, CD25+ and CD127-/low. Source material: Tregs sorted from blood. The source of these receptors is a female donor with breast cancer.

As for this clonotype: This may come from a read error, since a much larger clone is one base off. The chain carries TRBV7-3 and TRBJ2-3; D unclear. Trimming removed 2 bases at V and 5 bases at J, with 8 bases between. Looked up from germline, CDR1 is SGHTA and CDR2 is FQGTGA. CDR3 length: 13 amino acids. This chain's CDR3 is CASSLLSRDTQYF. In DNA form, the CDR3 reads TGTGCCAGCAGCTTACTCTCCAGAGATACGCAGTATTTT.

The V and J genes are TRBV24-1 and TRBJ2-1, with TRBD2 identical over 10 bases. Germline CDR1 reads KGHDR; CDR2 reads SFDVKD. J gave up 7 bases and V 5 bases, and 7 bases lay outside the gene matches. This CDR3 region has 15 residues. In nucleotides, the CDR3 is TGTGCCACCAGTGGGCTAGCGGGAGAACGGAATGAGCAGTTCTTC. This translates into CATSGLAGERNEQFF.

Here the CDR3 DNA reads TGTGCCAGCAGCTTAGGGTCCCAGGGCCAGCCCCAGCATTTT. This encodes CASSLGSQGQPQHF. V and J are TRBV7-9 and TRBJ1-5; maybe TRBD1 (5 bases). This CDR3 spans 14 amino acids. Germline assignment: CDR1 SEHNR and CDR2 FQNEAQ (reference sequence). Trimming cost V 1 base and J 7 bases, with 11 bases left between them.

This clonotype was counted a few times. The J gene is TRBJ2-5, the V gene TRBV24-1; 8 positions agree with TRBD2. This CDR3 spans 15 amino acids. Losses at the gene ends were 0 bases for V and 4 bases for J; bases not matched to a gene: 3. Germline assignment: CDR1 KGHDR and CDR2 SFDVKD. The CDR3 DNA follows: TGTGCCACCAGTGATTTGGACGGGAGGGGAGAGACCCAGTACTTC. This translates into CATSDLDGRGETQYF.

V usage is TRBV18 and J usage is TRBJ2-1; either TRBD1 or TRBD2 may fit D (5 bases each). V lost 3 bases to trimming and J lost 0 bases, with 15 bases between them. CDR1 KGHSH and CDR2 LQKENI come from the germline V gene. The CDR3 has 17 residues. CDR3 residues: CASSPGVGAGSYNEQFF. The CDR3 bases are TGTGCCAGCTCACCCGGAGTCGGGGCCGGCTCCTACAATGAGCAGTTCTTC.

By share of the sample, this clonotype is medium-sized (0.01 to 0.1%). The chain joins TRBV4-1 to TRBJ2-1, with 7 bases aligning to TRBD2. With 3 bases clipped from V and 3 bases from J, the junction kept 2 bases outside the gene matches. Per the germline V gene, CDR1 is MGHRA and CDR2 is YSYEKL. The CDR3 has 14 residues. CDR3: CASSQAGDYNEQFF. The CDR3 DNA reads TGCGCCAGCAGCCAGGCGGGAGACTACAATGAGCAGTTCTTC.

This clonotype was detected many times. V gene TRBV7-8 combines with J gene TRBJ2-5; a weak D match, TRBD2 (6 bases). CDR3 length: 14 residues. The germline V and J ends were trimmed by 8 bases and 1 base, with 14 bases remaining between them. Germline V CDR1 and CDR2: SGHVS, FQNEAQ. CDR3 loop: CASGETGLQETQYF. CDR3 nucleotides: TGTGCCAGCGGAGAGACGGGACTCCAAGAGACCCAGTACTTC.

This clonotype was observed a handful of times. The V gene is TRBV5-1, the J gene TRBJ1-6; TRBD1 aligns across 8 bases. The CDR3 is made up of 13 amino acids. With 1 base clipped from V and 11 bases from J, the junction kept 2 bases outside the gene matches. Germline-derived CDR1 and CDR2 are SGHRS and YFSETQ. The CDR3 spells CASSLSQGAPLHF. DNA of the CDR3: TGCGCCAGCAGCTTGTCACAGGGGGCACCCCTCCACTTT.

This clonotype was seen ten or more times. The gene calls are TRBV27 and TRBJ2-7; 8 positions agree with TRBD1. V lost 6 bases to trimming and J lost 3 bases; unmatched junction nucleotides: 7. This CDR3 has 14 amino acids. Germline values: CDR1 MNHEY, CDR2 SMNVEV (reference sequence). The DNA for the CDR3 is TGTGCCAGCAGCCCCCAGGGGGCGTACTACGAGCAGTACTTC. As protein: CASSPQGAYYEQYF.

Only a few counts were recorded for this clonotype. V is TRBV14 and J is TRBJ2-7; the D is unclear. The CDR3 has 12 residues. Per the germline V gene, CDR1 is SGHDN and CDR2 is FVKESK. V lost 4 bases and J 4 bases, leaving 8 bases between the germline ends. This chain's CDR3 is CASSPTGYEQYF. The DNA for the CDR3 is TGTGCCAGCAGCCCAACTGGGTACGAGCAGTACTTC.

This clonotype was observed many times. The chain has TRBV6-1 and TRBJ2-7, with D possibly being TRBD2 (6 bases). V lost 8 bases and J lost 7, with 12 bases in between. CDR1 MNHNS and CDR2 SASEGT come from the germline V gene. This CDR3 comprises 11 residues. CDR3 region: CASRVGGEQYF. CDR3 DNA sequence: TGTGCCAGCCGGGTAGGAGGGGAGCAGTACTTC.

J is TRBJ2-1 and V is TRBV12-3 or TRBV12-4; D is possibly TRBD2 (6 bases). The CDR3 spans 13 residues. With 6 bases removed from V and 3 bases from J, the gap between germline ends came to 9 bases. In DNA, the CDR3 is TGTGCCAGCAGCAGGCGGGGCTACAATGAGCAGTTCTTC. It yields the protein CASSRRGYNEQFF.

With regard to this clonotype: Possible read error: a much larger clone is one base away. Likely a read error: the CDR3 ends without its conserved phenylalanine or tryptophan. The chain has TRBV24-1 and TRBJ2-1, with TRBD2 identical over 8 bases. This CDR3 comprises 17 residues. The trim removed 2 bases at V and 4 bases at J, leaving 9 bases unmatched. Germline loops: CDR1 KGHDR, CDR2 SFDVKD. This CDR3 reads CATSDSLTSGSYNEQFL. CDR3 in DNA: TGTGCCACCAGTGATTCCCTCACTAGCGGTTCATACAATGAGCAGTTCCTC.

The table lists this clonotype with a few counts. CDR3 bases: TGTGCCAGCTCCCGGGCCGTCGTGGAGCAGTACTTC. This sequence encodes CASSRAVVEQYF. This chain connects TRBV6-2 or TRBV6-3 to TRBJ2-7, with D unresolved. Between the trimmed V and J ends, which lost 8 bases and 7 bases, there was a span of 15 bases. CDR1 is MNHEY and CDR2 is SVGEGT in the germline V gene. This CDR3 has 12 amino acids.

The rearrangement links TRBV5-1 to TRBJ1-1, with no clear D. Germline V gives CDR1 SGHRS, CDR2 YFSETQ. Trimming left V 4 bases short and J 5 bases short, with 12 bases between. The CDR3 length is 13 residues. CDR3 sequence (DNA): TGCGCCAGCAGCGTGACAACGGGTACTGAAGCTTTCTTT. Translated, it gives CASSVTTGTEAFF.

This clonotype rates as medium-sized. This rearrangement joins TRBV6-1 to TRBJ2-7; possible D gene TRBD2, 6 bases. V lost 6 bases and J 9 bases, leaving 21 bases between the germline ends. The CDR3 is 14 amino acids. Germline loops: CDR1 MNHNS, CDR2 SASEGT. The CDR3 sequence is CASSRGNDVGGQYF. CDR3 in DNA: TGTGCCAGCAGCCGGGGGAACGACGTTGGCGGGCAGTACTTC.

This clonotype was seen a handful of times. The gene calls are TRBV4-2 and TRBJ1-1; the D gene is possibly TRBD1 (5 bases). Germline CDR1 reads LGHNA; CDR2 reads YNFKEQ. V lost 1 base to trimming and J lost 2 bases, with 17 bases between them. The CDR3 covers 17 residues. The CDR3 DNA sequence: TGTGCCAGCAGCCAAGTTTCCGCAGGGAGACCCAACACTGAAGCTTTCTTT. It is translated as CASSQVSAGRPNTEAFF.

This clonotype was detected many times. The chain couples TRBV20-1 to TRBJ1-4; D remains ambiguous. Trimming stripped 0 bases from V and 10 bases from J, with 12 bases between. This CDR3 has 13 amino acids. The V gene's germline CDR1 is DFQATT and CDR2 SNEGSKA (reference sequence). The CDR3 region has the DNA TGCAGTGCTAGAGATATAGACCAACCAAAACTGTTTTTT. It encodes CSARDIDQPKLFF.

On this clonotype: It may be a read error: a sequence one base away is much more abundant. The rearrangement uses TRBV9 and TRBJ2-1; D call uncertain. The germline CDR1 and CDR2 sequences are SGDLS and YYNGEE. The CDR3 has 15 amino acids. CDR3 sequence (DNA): TGTGCCGGCAGCCCCCAGTCGTCCGCCCACAATGAGCAGTTCTTC. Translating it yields CAGSPQSSAHNEQFF.

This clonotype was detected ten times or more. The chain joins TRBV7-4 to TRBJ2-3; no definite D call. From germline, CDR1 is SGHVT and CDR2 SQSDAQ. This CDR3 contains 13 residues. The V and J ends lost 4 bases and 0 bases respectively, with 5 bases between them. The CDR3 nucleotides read TGTGCCAGCAGCTGGAAAAGCACAGATACGCAGTATTTT. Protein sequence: CASSWKSTDTQYF.

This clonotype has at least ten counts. The CDR3, as DNA: TGTGCCAGCAGCGTAGGCAGCGAGTACGAGCAGTACTTC. Translated: CASSVGSEYEQYF. The V and J genes are TRBV9 and TRBJ2-7, with no clear D. CDR1 is SGDLS and CDR2 is YYNGEE in the germline V gene. CDR3 length: 13 amino acids. Trimming pared 0 bases from V and 4 bases from J, leaving 8 bases between.

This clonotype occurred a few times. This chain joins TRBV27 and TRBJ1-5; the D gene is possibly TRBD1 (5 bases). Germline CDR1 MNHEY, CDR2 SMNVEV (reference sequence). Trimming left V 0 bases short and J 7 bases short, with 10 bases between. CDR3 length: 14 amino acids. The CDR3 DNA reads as TGTGCCAGCAGTTTATCTCTCACAGGCCAGCCCCAGCATTTT. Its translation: CASSLSLTGQPQHF.

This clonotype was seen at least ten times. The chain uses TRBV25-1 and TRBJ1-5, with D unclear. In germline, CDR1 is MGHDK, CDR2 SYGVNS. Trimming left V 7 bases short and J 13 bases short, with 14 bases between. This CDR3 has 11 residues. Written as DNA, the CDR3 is TGTGCCAGCACTGCCCCCCACCTGCAGCATTTT. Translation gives CASTAPHLQHF.

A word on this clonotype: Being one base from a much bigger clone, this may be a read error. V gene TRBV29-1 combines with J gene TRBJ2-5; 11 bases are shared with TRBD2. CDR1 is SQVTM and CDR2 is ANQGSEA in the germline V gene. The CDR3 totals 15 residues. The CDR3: CRVRGLAGFQETQYF. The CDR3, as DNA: TGCCGCGTCCGTGGACTAGCGGGTTTCCAAGAGACCCAGTACTTC.

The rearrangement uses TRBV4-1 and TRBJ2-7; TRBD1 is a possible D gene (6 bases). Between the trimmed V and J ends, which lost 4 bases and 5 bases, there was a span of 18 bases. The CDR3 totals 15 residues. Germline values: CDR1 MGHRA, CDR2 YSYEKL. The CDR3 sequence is CASSPPGTKLHEQYF. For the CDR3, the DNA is TGCGCCAGCAGCCCGCCGGGGACAAAGCTCCACGAGCAGTACTTC.